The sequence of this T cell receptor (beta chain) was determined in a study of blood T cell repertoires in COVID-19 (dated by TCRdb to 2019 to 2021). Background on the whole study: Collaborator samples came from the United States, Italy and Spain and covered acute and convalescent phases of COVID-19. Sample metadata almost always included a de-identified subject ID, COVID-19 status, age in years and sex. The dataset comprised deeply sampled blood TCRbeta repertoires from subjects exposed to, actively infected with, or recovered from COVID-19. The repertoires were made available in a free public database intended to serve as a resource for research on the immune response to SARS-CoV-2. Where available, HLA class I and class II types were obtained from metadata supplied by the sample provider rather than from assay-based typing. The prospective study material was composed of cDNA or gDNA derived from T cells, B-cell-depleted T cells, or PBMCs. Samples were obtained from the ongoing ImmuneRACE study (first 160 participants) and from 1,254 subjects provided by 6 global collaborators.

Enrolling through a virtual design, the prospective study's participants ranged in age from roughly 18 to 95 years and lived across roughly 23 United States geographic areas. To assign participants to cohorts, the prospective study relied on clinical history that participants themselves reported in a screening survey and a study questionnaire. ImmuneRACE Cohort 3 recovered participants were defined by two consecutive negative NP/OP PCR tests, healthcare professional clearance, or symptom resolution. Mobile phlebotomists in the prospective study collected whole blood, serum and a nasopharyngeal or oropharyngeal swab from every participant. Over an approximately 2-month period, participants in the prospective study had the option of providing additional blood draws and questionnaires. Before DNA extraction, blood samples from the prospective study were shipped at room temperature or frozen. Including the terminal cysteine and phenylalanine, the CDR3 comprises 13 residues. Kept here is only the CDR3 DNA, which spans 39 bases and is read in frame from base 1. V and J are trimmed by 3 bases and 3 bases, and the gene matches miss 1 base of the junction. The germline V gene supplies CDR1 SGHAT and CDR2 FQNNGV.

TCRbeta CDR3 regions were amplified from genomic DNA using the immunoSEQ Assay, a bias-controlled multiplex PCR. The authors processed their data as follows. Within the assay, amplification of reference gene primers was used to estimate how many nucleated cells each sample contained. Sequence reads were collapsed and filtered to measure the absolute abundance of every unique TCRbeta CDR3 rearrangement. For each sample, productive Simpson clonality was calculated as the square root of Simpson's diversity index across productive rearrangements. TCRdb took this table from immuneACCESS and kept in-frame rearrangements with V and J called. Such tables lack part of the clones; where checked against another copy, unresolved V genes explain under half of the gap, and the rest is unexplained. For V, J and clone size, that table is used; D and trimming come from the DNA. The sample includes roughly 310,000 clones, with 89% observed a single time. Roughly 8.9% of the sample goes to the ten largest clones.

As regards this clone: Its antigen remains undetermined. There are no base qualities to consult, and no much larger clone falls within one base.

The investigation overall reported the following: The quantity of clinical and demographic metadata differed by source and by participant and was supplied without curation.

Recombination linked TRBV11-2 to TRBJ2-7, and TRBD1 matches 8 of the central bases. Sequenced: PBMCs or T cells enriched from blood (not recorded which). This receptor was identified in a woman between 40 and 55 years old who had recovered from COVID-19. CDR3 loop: CASSFGQGYEQYF. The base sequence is TGTGCCAGCAGCTTTGGACAGGGCTACGAGCAGTACTTC.